Below are 23 T cell receptor beta chains sequenced from a single sample in a study of blood T cell repertoires in COVID-19. The data were produced by immunoSEQ multiplex PCR, yet TCRdb's version contains in-frame clones alone and is incomplete. The top ten hold around 27% of the sample, which has over 70,000 clones, roughly 82% seen once. Input material: peripheral blood. These receptors came from a woman aged 80 or over with active or convalescent COVID-19.

This clone was observed at least ten times. The chain joins TRBV6-1 to TRBJ1-5; possible D gene TRBD1, 5 bases. Germline-derived CDR1 and CDR2 are MNHNS and SASEGT. CDR3 length: 14 residues. The V and J ends lost 1 base and 10 bases respectively, with 14 bases between them. The DNA of the CDR3 is TGTGCCAGCAGTGAAGGGGGCCAGACTTTACCCCAGCATTTT. This sequence encodes CASSEGGQTLPQHF.

V is TRBV5-1 and J is TRBJ2-7; 10 nucleotides agree with TRBD2. The CDR3 consists of 14 residues. Germline CDR1 SGHRS, CDR2 YFSETQ. Unmatched junction bases numbered 7, after V lost 5 bases and J lost 5 bases. The CDR3 DNA follows: TGCGCCAGCAGTCCGAATCTAGCGGGGGACGAGCAGTACTTC. Its protein is CASSPNLAGDEQYF.

The CDR3 bases are TGTGCCAGCAGCCGGGACAGGAACACTGAAGCTTTCTTT. Amino acid sequence: CASSRDRNTEAFF. This chain links TRBV11-3 with TRBJ1-1, with TRBD1 matching over 7 bases. Germline trimming cut 5 bases from V and 1 base from J; bases unmatched to any gene: 1. The CDR3 covers 13 residues. CDR1 and CDR2 from the germline V gene are SGHNT and YENEEA. Combining the CDR3 with reference TRBV11-3 and TRBJ1-1 gives the whole variable domain EAGVVQSPRYKIIEKKQPVAFWCNPISGHNTLYWYLQNLGQGPELLIRYENEEAVDDSQLPKDRFSAERLKGVDSTLKIQPAELGDSAVYLCASSRDRNTEAFFGQGTRLTVV.

As concerns this clone: Germline and junction disagree at one end, which may indicate a read error. This chain connects TRBV7-7 to TRBJ2-1, with a tentative D call TRBD2 (5 bases). This CDR3 spans 14 amino acids. In germline, CDR1 is SSHAT, CDR2 FNYEAQ (reference sequence). The CDR3 DNA reads TGTGCTAGCAGCCAGGCCGTCGGGGTCTTTGAGCAGTTCTTC. It is translated as CASSQAVGVFEQFF.

The gene calls are TRBV20-1 and TRBJ2-5; tentatively, D is TRBD2 (5 bases). The CDR3 length is 16 residues. V lost 4 bases and J lost 4, with 22 bases in between. Per germline, CDR1 DFQATT and CDR2 SNEGSKA (reference sequence). This chain's CDR3 is CSATDAGRGNRETQYF. CDR3 nucleotides: TGCAGTGCTACTGACGCGGGTAGAGGGAATAGAGAGACCCAGTACTTC.

The chain couples TRBV7-2 to TRBJ1-4; 7 bases are a match to TRBD1. The CDR3 runs to 15 residues. V dropped 6 bases and J dropped 7; count of bases not matched to a gene: 11. Per the germline V gene, CDR1 is SGHTA and CDR2 is FQGNSA. DNA for the CDR3: TGTGCCAGCAGTTATAACAGGGGATGGGGTGAAAAACTGTTTTTT. It codes for CASSYNRGWGEKLFF.

The chain links TRBV6-5 to TRBJ2-7; maybe TRBD2 (6 bases). The ends were cut back, 5 bases at V and 0 bases at J, with 11 bases in the middle. CDR3 length equals 14 residues. Per the germline V gene, CDR1 is MNHEY and CDR2 is SVGAGI. This CDR3 reads CASSQGGSSYEQYF. In DNA form, the CDR3 reads TGTGCCAGCAGTCAGGGAGGCAGCTCCTACGAGCAGTACTTC.

The chain carries TRBV6-5 and TRBJ2-7, with D perhaps TRBD1 (6 bases). Germline CDR1 and CDR2: MNHEY and SVGAGI. Trimming removed 11 bases at V and 0 bases at J, with 20 bases between. The CDR3 contains 15 residues. The CDR3 region is CAAGHPGQFSYEQYF. CDR3 DNA: TGTGCCGCCGGGCACCCGGGACAATTCTCCTACGAGCAGTACTTC.

The chain couples TRBV25-1 to TRBJ1-1; D unclear. The germline V and J ends were trimmed by 10 bases and 11 bases, with 17 bases remaining between them. CDR1 is MGHDK, CDR2 SYGVNS, per germline. This CDR3 is built from 11 residues. For the CDR3, the DNA is TGTGCCACTTCTTCAGGTTTGATGGCTTTCTTT. Its translation is CATSSGLMAFF.

This clone was seen a few times. This rearrangement joins TRBV6-5 to TRBJ1-1; D is possibly TRBD1 (6 bases). CDR1 and CDR2 from the germline V gene are MNHEY and SVGAGI. V lost 10 bases to trimming and J lost 0 bases, with 15 bases between them. The CDR3 contains 14 residues. The CDR3 nucleotides are TGTGCCACCGAGACAGGCCTGATGAACACTGAAGCTTTCTTT. It codes for CATETGLMNTEAFF.

This clone has at least ten counts. The V and J genes are TRBV4-2 and TRBJ1-1; 10 nucleotides align to TRBD1. Germline V gene lookup returns CDR1 LGHNA and CDR2 YNFKEQ. V shed 6 bases and J 0 bases; nucleotides not matched to a gene: 7. The CDR3 is 16 residues long. CDR3 DNA: TGTGCCAGCAGAAGGGACAGGGGTACCCTGAACACTGAAGCTTTCTTT. This gives the protein CASRRDRGTLNTEAFF.

The CDR3 loop reads CASGRDTLSGNTF. The CDR3 nucleotides read TGTGCCAGCGGCCGGGACACCCTGTCTGGGAACACCTTC. The V and J genes are TRBV27 and TRBJ1-2; maybe TRBD1 (6 bases). The CDR3 runs 13 residues. V was cut by 8 bases and J by 12 bases, with 22 bases left in between. The germline V gene has CDR1 MNHEY and CDR2 SMNVEV (reference sequence).

The chain recombines TRBV6-5 with TRBJ1-1, with D maybe TRBD1 (6 bases). CDR1 MNHEY and CDR2 SVGAGI come from the germline V gene. Trimming left V 6 bases short and J 7 bases short, with 9 bases between. There are 11 residues in the CDR3. CDR3 residues: CASRTQGEAFF. The CDR3, as DNA: TGTGCCAGCAGAACACAGGGTGAAGCTTTCTTT.

As DNA, the CDR3 is TGTGCCAGCAGCCAAGCTTTCTCTGGAAACACCATATATTTT. Protein: CASSQAFSGNTIYF. The rearrangement joins TRBV3-1 (or the pseudogene TRBV3-2) to TRBJ1-3; D gene uncertain. Germline lookup yields CDR1 LGHDT and CDR2 YNNKEL (reference sequence). This CDR3 spans 14 amino acids. With 1 base removed from V and 0 bases from J, the gap between germline ends came to 4 bases.

This rearrangement joins TRBV6-5 to TRBJ1-2; D is unresolved. Germline V gives CDR1 MNHEY, CDR2 SVGAGI. The CDR3 consists of 15 residues. Trimming took 0 bases from V and 7 from J, leaving 15 bases between them. This CDR3 is CASSYSWRILTGYTF. As DNA, the CDR3 is TGTGCCAGCAGTTACTCATGGAGGATCCTTACTGGCTACACCTTC.

The chain employs TRBV27 and TRBJ2-3; TRBD1 agrees at 7 bases. There are 16 residues in the CDR3. Germline CDR1 and CDR2: MNHEY and SMNVEV (reference sequence). The V segment lost 3 bases and the J segment 0 bases; nucleotides outside the gene matches: 6. CDR3 coding DNA: TGTGCCAGCAGTTTTATGACAGGGTTAAGCACAGATACGCAGTATTTT. Amino acids: CASSFMTGLSTDTQYF.

This clone was counted once. The V call is TRBV6-5, the J call TRBJ1-5; the D is unclear. V shed 5 bases and J shed 2 bases, with 10 bases lying between them. The CDR3 has 14 residues. The germline gives CDR1 MNHEY, CDR2 SVGAGI. The CDR3 DNA is TGTGCCAGCAGTAGAGTGATGGGCAATCAGCCCCAGCATTTT. This gives the protein CASSRVMGNQPQHF.

This chain connects TRBV9 to TRBJ1-3, with D possibly matching TRBD1 (5 bases). V dropped 4 bases and J dropped 4 bases, with 15 bases sitting between them. The CDR3 runs 15 residues. The V gene's germline CDR1 is SGDLS and CDR2 YYNGEE. The CDR3 region is CASSPLQGSGNTIYF. CDR3 in DNA: TGTGCCAGCAGCCCCCTTCAGGGCAGCGGAAACACCATATATTTT.

This sequence joins TRBV24-1 and TRBJ2-6; 7 bases map to TRBD1. From germline, CDR1 is KGHDR and CDR2 SFDVKD. The length of the CDR3 is 17 residues. The V segment lost 3 bases and the J segment 3 bases; nucleotides outside the gene matches: 7. The CDR3 loop reads CATSDNQGGHGANVLTF. In DNA form, the CDR3 reads TGTGCCACCAGTGATAACCAAGGGGGCCATGGGGCCAACGTCCTGACTTTC.

The V call is TRBV9, the J call TRBJ1-1; 7 bases are shared with TRBD1. From germline, CDR1 is SGDLS and CDR2 YYNGEE. Germline trimming cut 3 bases from V and 6 bases from J; bases unmatched to any gene: 8. This CDR3 region has 14 residues. CDR3 sequence reads: CASSARDSIPEAFF. The CDR3 DNA is TGTGCCAGCAGCGCCCGGGACAGTATCCCTGAAGCTTTCTTT. The entire variable domain, with the rest obtained from reference TRBV9 and TRBJ1-1, is as follows: DSGVTQTPKHLITATGQRVTLRCSPRSGDLSVYWYQQSLDQGLQFLIQYYNGEERAKGNILERFSAQQFPDLHSELNLSSLELGDSALYFCASSARDSIPEAFFGQGTRLTVV.

This clone was seen more than once but under ten times. In the same sample, other DNA sequences code for this CDR3. The chain has TRBV11-2 and TRBJ2-7; TRBD2 agrees at 15 bases. CDR1 and CDR2 from the germline V gene are SGHAT and FQNNGV. V dropped 3 bases and J dropped 0; count of bases not matched to a gene: 9. The CDR3 consists of 19 residues. CDR3 in amino acids: CASSFTGTSGGLLSYEQYF. The CDR3 DNA reads TGTGCCAGCAGCTTCACCGGGACTAGCGGGGGGCTCCTCTCCTACGAGCAGTACTTC.

This clone is a singleton in its sample. The V gene is TRBV7-9, the J gene TRBJ1-3; 8 positions agree with TRBD1. CDR3 length: 16 residues. V lost 5 bases to trimming and J lost 0 bases; unmatched junction nucleotides: 6. Per germline, CDR1 SEHNR and CDR2 FQNEAQ (reference sequence). Here the CDR3 reads CASSRSGGPSGNTIYF. The CDR3 DNA is TGTGCCAGCAGCCGCTCAGGGGGCCCCTCTGGAAACACCATATATTTT.

The rearrangement uses TRBV27 and TRBJ2-1; D is possibly TRBD1 (5 bases). Germline CDR1 reads MNHEY; CDR2 reads SMNVEV (reference sequence). Trimming removed 3 bases from V and 5 bases from J, with 14 bases in between. This CDR3 is built from 15 residues. CDR3 region: CASSFLPLQDNEQFF. The DNA of the CDR3 is TGTGCCAGCAGTTTCCTTCCACTACAGGACAATGAGCAGTTCTTC.